Following are 7 T cell receptor beta chains from one sample sequenced in a study of cytomegalovirus exposure and HLA in healthy donors. This table comes from immunoSEQ multiplex PCR, and its TCRdb copy is limited to in-frame clones, with some not included. This sample has about 150,000 clones, with 86% found just once. Input material: PBMCs. These receptors originate from a man aged 18 to 29 in good health and CMV-seropositive.

The chain has TRBV11-2 and TRBJ2-2; TRBD2 aligns across 10 bases. Per the germline V gene, CDR1 is SGHAT and CDR2 is FQNNGV. CDR3 length: 19 residues. J lost 6 bases, V lost 4 bases, and 17 bases had no gene match. CDR3 coding DNA: TGTGCCAGCAGCTCTCCCAGGAAGCGGGAGGGCCAGATATCCGGGGAGCTGTTTTTT. Translated: CASSSPRKREGQISGELFF.

This chain connects TRBV6-5 to TRBJ2-7, with TRBD1 matching over 7 bases. CDR1 is MNHEY and CDR2 is SVGAGI in the germline V gene. V shed 6 bases and J 0 bases; nucleotides not matched to a gene: 8. The CDR3 loop spans 15 amino acids. CDR3 protein: CASRVRGTSSYEQYF. The CDR3 DNA follows: TGTGCCAGCAGAGTCAGGGGGACGAGCTCCTACGAGCAGTACTTC.

The CDR3 spells CASSEMAGRSNSPLHF. DNA for the CDR3: TGTGCCAGCAGTGAAATGGCGGGACGGTCTAATTCACCCCTCCACTTT. The gene calls are TRBV6-1 and TRBJ1-6, with a weak D call TRBD1 (5 bases). V was clipped by 2 bases and J by 6 bases, with 14 bases between them. Germline CDR1 MNHNS, CDR2 SASEGT. The CDR3 sequence is 16 residues long.

The chain links TRBV7-9 to TRBJ2-7, with 8 bases matching TRBD1. V lost 3 bases and J lost 6; bases outside the gene matches: 4. The CDR3 has 13 amino acids. In germline, CDR1 is SEHNR, CDR2 FQNEAQ (reference sequence). The CDR3 here is CASSLDRVGEQYF. The DNA for the CDR3 is TGTGCCAGCAGCTTGGACAGGGTAGGCGAGCAGTACTTC.

This chain uses TRBV5-8 with TRBJ1-6; possibly TRBD1 for D (6 bases). CDR3 size: 15 residues. Trimming left V 2 bases short and J 0 bases short, with 6 bases between. Germline V gene lookup returns CDR1 SGHTS and CDR2 YDEGEE. The CDR3 coding sequence is TGTGCCAGCAGCTTAGGGGGCTCCTATAATTCACCCCTCCACTTT. Translated: CASSLGGSYNSPLHF.

V gene TRBV28 combines with J gene TRBJ2-2; a possible D gene is TRBD1 (7 bases). Germline CDR1 and CDR2: MDHEN and SYDVKM. Trimming removed 6 bases at V and 6 bases at J, with 11 bases between. This CDR3 comprises 13 residues. CDR3 DNA: TGTGCCAGCAGCCCAGGGGGGTCCGGGGAGCTGTTTTTT. Protein: CASSPGGSGELFF.

The V gene is TRBV9, the J gene TRBJ2-5, with D perhaps matching TRBD2 (5 bases). Germline V CDR1 and CDR2: SGDLS, YYNGEE. The CDR3 is made up of 14 amino acids. V was shortened by 4 bases and J by 3 bases, with 13 bases between the two germline ends. CDR3 protein: CASSLGGSEETQYF. In DNA, the CDR3 is TGTGCCAGCAGCCTCGGTGGTAGCGAAGAGACCCAGTACTTC.